Below are 17 T cell receptor beta chains sequenced from a single sample in a study of T cell changes during pregnancy in multiple sclerosis (dated by TCRdb to about 2019). Receptor amplification or capture employed the immunoSEQ multiplex PCR assay. TCRdb holds this immuneACCESS table with in-frame rearrangements only. Some clones are missing; in checked studies, unresolved V genes explain under half, and the rest has no known cause. The sample table contains 40,000 to 45,000 clones; only one count was recorded for around 92% of them. The ten biggest clones cover roughly 0.55% of the sample. Sequences were derived from CD4+ T cells from peripheral blood mononuclear cells, sampled in the third trimester of pregnancy. The receptors here all came from a female donor with multiple sclerosis, enrolled in a pregnancy study.

The V and J genes are TRBV10-2 and TRBJ2-7; 12 bases match TRBD2. The CDR3 covers 14 residues. V dropped 7 bases and J dropped 4; count of bases not matched to a gene: 5. Germline CDR1 and CDR2: WSHSY and SAAADI. In DNA, the CDR3 is TGCGCCAGCACTACGCTAGCGGGAGGGTACGAGCAGTACTTC. Translated, it gives CASTTLAGGYEQYF.

The rearrangement links TRBV28 to TRBJ1-5; D is uncertain. Trimming left V 6 bases short and J 0 bases short, with 12 bases between. The CDR3 is made up of 15 amino acids. Germline V gene lookup returns CDR1 MDHEN and CDR2 SYDVKM. The CDR3 loop reads CASSLPGGSNQPQHF. The CDR3 DNA is TGTGCCAGCAGCTTACCGGGAGGTAGCAATCAGCCCCAGCATTTT.

The V and J genes are TRBV9 and TRBJ2-3; 10 nucleotides agree with TRBD2. This CDR3 is 15 amino acids long. After removal of 4 bases from V and 3 bases from J, the junction contained 5 bases not matched to a gene. The V gene's germline CDR1 is SGDLS and CDR2 YYNGEE. The CDR3 bases are TGTGCCAGCAGCTCCCGGACTAGCGGTACAGATACGCAGTATTTT. Translation: CASSSRTSGTDTQYF.

The chain couples TRBV28 to TRBJ2-1; a weak D match, TRBD1 (7 bases). Germline V gives CDR1 MDHEN, CDR2 SYDVKM. V lost 1 base and J lost 3, with 16 bases in between. CDR3 length: 17 residues. The CDR3 here is CASSLSEGAAFYNEQFF. CDR3 DNA: TGTGCCAGCAGTTTATCGGAGGGGGCAGCTTTCTACAATGAGCAGTTCTTC.

The gene calls are TRBV4-3 and TRBJ2-2; D call uncertain. CDR1 and CDR2 (germline): LGHNA, YSLEER. The CDR3 covers 15 residues. V was trimmed by 0 bases and J by 1 base, leaving 6 bases between them. The CDR3 reads CASSQDERNTGELFF. The CDR3 DNA sequence: TGCGCCAGCAGCCAAGATGAGCGGAACACCGGGGAGCTGTTTTTT.

This clone was counted a single time. CDR3 amino acids: CASSLRGGAAEAFF. In DNA form, the CDR3 reads TGTGCCAGCAGCTTGAGAGGGGGTGCCGCTGAAGCTTTCTTT. The genes are TRBV5-5 and TRBJ1-1, with D tentatively TRBD1 (6 bases). Germline loops: CDR1 SGHKS, CDR2 YYEKEE (reference sequence). The CDR3 is 14 residues long. With 1 base removed from V and 6 bases from J, the gap between germline ends came to 13 bases.

V gene TRBV29-1 combines with J gene TRBJ2-7; TRBD2 agrees at 11 bases. The CDR3 length is 13 residues. Germline V gives CDR1 SQVTM, CDR2 ANQGSEA. V was pared by 6 bases and J by 6 bases, with 7 bases of the junction left unmatched. The CDR3 protein is CSVLTSGISEQYF. DNA of the CDR3: TGCAGCGTCCTGACTAGCGGGATCAGCGAGCAGTACTTC.

The V and J genes are TRBV19 and TRBJ2-7, with 7 bases matching TRBD2. The CDR3 length is 14 residues. V trimming: 3 bases; J trimming: 2 bases; junction bases outside the gene matches: 4. Germline V gives CDR1 LNHDA, CDR2 SQIVND (reference sequence). Written as DNA, the CDR3 is TGTGCCAGTAGTATCAAGGGACTACCCTACGAGCAGTACTTC. It translates to CASSIKGLPYEQYF.

V is TRBV6-1 and J is TRBJ1-1; perhaps TRBD1 as D (6 bases). Trimming left V 3 bases short and J 4 bases short, with 12 bases between. This CDR3 comprises 14 residues. Germline CDR1 reads MNHNS; CDR2 reads SASEGT. The CDR3 coding sequence is TGTGCCAGCAGTGACAGGGGATCGGGCACTGAAGCTTTCTTT. Protein sequence: CASSDRGSGTEAFF.

V usage is TRBV7-9 and J usage is TRBJ1-3, with a possible D match to TRBD1 (5 bases). This CDR3 has 15 amino acids. In germline, CDR1 is SEHNR, CDR2 FQNEAQ (reference sequence). V shed 3 bases and J shed 3 bases, with 12 bases lying between them. The CDR3 loop is CASSLGRADGNTIYF. Written as DNA, the CDR3 is TGTGCCAGCAGCTTGGGCAGGGCGGATGGAAACACCATATATTTT.

This clone appeared once. The CDR3 loop reads CASSRWTGVTDTQYF. CDR3 bases: TGTGCCAGTAGTAGATGGACAGGAGTCACAGATACGCAGTATTTT. The J gene is TRBJ2-3, the V gene TRBV19; TRBD1 matches at 7 bases. V lost 4 bases to trimming and J lost 2 bases; unmatched junction nucleotides: 6. The V gene's germline CDR1 is LNHDA and CDR2 SQIVND (reference sequence). The CDR3 has 15 residues.

This clone was observed a few times. The chain links TRBV30 to TRBJ1-4; TRBD1 matches at 8 bases. There are 15 residues in the CDR3. Germline V gene data show CDR1 as GTSNPN and CDR2 as SVGIG (reference sequence). V shed 3 bases and J 7 bases; nucleotides not matched to a gene: 10. CDR3 sequence reads: CAWRRNRGRGEKLFF. CDR3 nucleotides: TGTGCCTGGAGGCGGAACAGGGGGAGAGGTGAAAAACTGTTTTTT.

V and J are TRBV7-2 and TRBJ2-5, with 7 nucleotides matching TRBD1. Trimming took 4 bases from V and 5 from J; bases not matched to a gene: 4. The CDR3 consists of 13 residues. The germline CDR1 and CDR2 sequences are SGHTA and FQGNSA. The CDR3 here is CASSYTGVETQYF. The CDR3 nucleotides are TGTGCCAGCAGCTATACAGGGGTGGAGACCCAGTACTTC.

The chain links TRBV7-2 to TRBJ1-2; no clear D gene. The V gene lost 2 bases and the J gene lost 8 bases, with 6 bases spanning the gap. CDR3 size: 11 residues. Germline CDR1 reads SGHTA; CDR2 reads FQGNSA. CDR3 coding DNA: TGTGCCAGCAGCTTAATTTCGGGCTACACCTTC. It yields the protein CASSLISGYTF. Combining the CDR3 with reference TRBV7-2 and TRBJ1-2 gives the whole variable domain GAGVSQSPSNKVTEKGKDVELRCDPISGHTALYWYRQSLGQGLEFLIYFQGNSAPDKSGLPSDRFSAERTGGSVSTLTIQRTQQEDSAVYLCASSLISGYTFGSGTRLTVV.

The gene calls are TRBV19 and TRBJ2-5; 9 bases line up with TRBD2. V shed 3 bases and J 4 bases; nucleotides not matched to a gene: 3. CDR3 size: 14 residues. Looked up from germline, CDR1 is LNHDA and CDR2 is SQIVND (reference sequence). The CDR3 spells CASSMREGRETQYF. The DNA of the CDR3 is TGTGCCAGTAGTATGCGGGAGGGCCGAGAGACCCAGTACTTC.

The chain links TRBV11-3 to TRBJ2-7; TRBD1 matches at 7 bases. From germline, CDR1 is SGHNT and CDR2 YENEEA. The CDR3 is 14 amino acids. V was pared by 5 bases and J by 2 bases, with 6 bases of the junction left unmatched. The CDR3: CASSLPGQTYEQYF. The CDR3 DNA is TGTGCCAGCAGCCTCCCGGGACAGACCTACGAGCAGTACTTC. The full variable domain, rest sourced from reference TRBV11-3 and TRBJ2-7, is EAGVVQSPRYKIIEKKQPVAFWCNPISGHNTLYWYLQNLGQGPELLIRYENEEAVDDSQLPKDRFSAERLKGVDSTLKIQPAELGDSAVYLCASSLPGQTYEQYFGPGTRLTVT.

The genes are TRBV14 and TRBJ2-1; 7 bases match TRBD2. V lost 6 bases, J lost 5 bases, and 16 bases stayed unmatched. CDR1 and CDR2 from the germline V gene are SGHDN and FVKESK. The CDR3 has 17 residues. CDR3 in amino acids: CASSQGLGGGSNNEQFF. The CDR3 DNA reads as TGTGCCAGCAGTCAGGGCCTTGGGGGGGGGTCAAACAATGAGCAGTTCTTC. The complete variable domain, with remaining parts taken from reference TRBV14 and TRBJ2-1, reads EAGVTQFPSHSVIEKGQTVTLRCDPISGHDNLYWYRRVMGKEIKFLLHFVKESKQDESGMPNNRFLAERTGGTYSTLKVQPAELEDSGVYFCASSQGLGGGSNNEQFFGPGTRLTVL.